This T cell receptor beta chain was found in a study of blood T cells in healthy people across ages. A second 7 to 11 cycle PCR used barcoded and J-beta primers. One entry per CDR3 protein, called by TCRdb with MiXCR from the 5' RACE reads. The data contain about 900,000 distinct CDR3 sequences, 40% to 60% of them singletons. As regards this clonotype: Its antigen remains unidentified.

Overall study findings and caveats: Diversity was estimated from one million T cells, and these estimates were considered underestimates.

The CDR3 totals 15 residues. Per the germline V gene, CDR1 is LGHNA and CDR2 is YSLEER. V lost 0 bases to trimming and J lost 2 bases, with 11 bases between them. Material: blood. The rearrangement joins TRBV4-3 to TRBJ2-7; a possible D gene is TRBD2 (7 bases). This TCR was recovered from a young man in good health. The CDR3 loop reads CASSQDRGATYEQYF. In DNA form, the CDR3 reads TGCGCCAGCAGCCAAGATCGGGGGGCTACCTACGAGCAGTACTTC.